The next 20 T cell receptor beta chains were all read from a single sample in a study of T cells in Graves' hyperthyroidism and ophthalmopathy. There were TCR beta CDR3 regions amplified from RNA transcripts. A set of HTBI primers served as the primers for a first-round RT-PCR of the TCR CDR3. TCRdb re-called the multiplex PCR reads through MiXCR, storing one row per CDR3 protein. The table lists hundreds of thousands of distinct CDR3 sequences, just under 45% of them singletons. Specimen: peripheral blood or thyroid tissue (not recorded which). These receptors came from an adult man with Graves' disease, either hyperthyroidism or ophthalmopathy (not recorded which).

This clonotype occurred a few times. V usage is TRBV10-2 and J usage is TRBJ2-7, with TRBD2 matching over 11 bases. This CDR3 region has 16 residues. V lost 4 bases, J lost 4 bases, and 9 bases stayed unmatched. CDR1 WSHSY and CDR2 SAAADI come from the germline V gene. This chain's CDR3 is CASSVTAGTSGYEQYF. CDR3 sequence (DNA): TGCGCCAGCAGTGTCACGGCCGGGACTAGCGGATACGAGCAGTACTTC.

The table lists this clonotype with a count of one. A much larger clone sits a single nucleotide away, making a read error possible. The chain joins TRBV29-1 to TRBJ2-5, with TRBD2 matching 7 bases. Germline loops: CDR1 SQVTM, CDR2 ANQGSEA. The CDR3 is 13 amino acids. CDR3 in amino acids: CGVVGTIEETQYF. The CDR3 nucleotides are TGCGGCGTCGTCGGGACTATCGAAGAGACCCAGTACTTC.

The chain joins TRBV19 to TRBJ1-1; unclear D gene. Looked up from germline, CDR1 is LNHDA and CDR2 is SQIVND (reference sequence). Trimming took off 5 bases at V and 1 base at J, with 14 bases between the two ends. The length of the CDR3 is 15 residues. CDR3 sequence (DNA): TGTGCCAGTAGTGGGCGAGTGACGGAGAACACTGAAGCTTTCTTT. This translates into CASSGRVTENTEAFF.

This clonotype was seen ten or more times. The chain uses TRBV7-9 and TRBJ1-2; D may be TRBD1 (6 bases). Germline CDR1 reads SEHNR; CDR2 reads FQNEAQ (reference sequence). The CDR3 sequence is 14 residues long. V lost 5 bases, J lost 6 bases, and 16 bases lay in between. CDR3 amino acids: CASSNTAGAHGYTF. The DNA of the CDR3 is TGTGCCAGCAGCAATACAGCAGGGGCACATGGCTACACCTTC.

The V call is TRBV29-1, the J call TRBJ1-1; 7 nucleotides agree with TRBD1. The length of the CDR3 is 14 residues. CDR1 SQVTM and CDR2 ANQGSEA come from the germline V gene. Losses at the gene ends were 8 bases for V and 3 bases for J; bases not matched to a gene: 12. The DNA for the CDR3 is TGCAGCCGACAAACAGGGGCAGTAGACACTGAAGCTTTCTTT. This encodes CSRQTGAVDTEAFF.

The J gene is TRBJ1-4, the V gene TRBV5-1; D not certain. The CDR3 has 19 amino acids. The ends were cut back, 4 bases at V and 6 bases at J, with 28 bases in the middle. Germline CDR1 and CDR2: SGHRS and YFSETQ. The CDR3 DNA sequence: TGCGCCAGCAGCCCCACGTTCCGCTCATCGGCTCCGAGGTATGAAAAACTGTTTTTT. It is translated as CASSPTFRSSAPRYEKLFF. Looking up the rest from reference TRBV5-1 and TRBJ1-4 gives the full variable domain: KAGVTQTPRYLIKTRGQQVTLSCSPISGHRSVSWYQQTPGQGLQFLFEYFSETQRNKGNFPGRFSGRQFSNSRSEMNVSTLELGDSALYLCASSPTFRSSAPRYEKLFFGSGTQLSVL.

The genes are TRBV11-1 and TRBJ2-7, with TRBD2 as a possible D gene (5 bases). Germline-derived CDR1 and CDR2 are SGHAT and FQDESV (reference sequence). V dropped 5 bases and J dropped 10 bases, with 12 bases sitting between them. The CDR3 consists of 11 residues. This CDR3 is CASSGSPSQYF. CDR3 sequence (DNA): TGTGCCAGCAGCGGGAGTCCCAGCCAGTACTTC.

At least ten counts were recorded for this clonotype. The rearrangement joins TRBV7-8 to TRBJ1-5; the match to TRBD1 covers 7 bases. The CDR3 runs to 14 residues. J was trimmed by 6 bases and V by 0 bases; bases with no gene match: 2. Germline V gene lookup returns CDR1 SGHVS and CDR2 FQNEAQ. The CDR3 DNA is TGTGCCAGCAGCTTAGCAGGGGGCAGTCAGCCCCAGCATTTT. This codes for CASSLAGGSQPQHF. The full variable domain, its missing parts supplied by reference TRBV7-8 and TRBJ1-5, is GAGVSQSPRYKVAKRGQDVALRCDPISGHVSLFWYQQALGQGPEFLTYFQNEAQLDKSGLPSDRFFAERPEGSVSTLKIQRTQQEDSAVYLCASSLAGGSQPQHFGDGTRLSIL.

This clonotype was counted ten times or more. The V gene is TRBV2, the J gene TRBJ1-2; D unresolved. With 4 bases removed from V and 2 bases from J, the gap between germline ends came to 5 bases. This CDR3 region has 12 residues. Looked up from germline, CDR1 is SNHLY and CDR2 is FYNNEI. CDR3 sequence: CASSALNYGYTF. The CDR3 nucleotides read TGTGCCAGCAGTGCTCTCAACTATGGCTACACCTTC.

This clonotype was seen a handful of times. V and J are TRBV3-1 and TRBJ2-5, with TRBD2 matching 8 bases. V lost 1 base and J lost 2; bases outside the gene matches: 9. The CDR3 spans 17 residues. CDR1 is LGHDT and CDR2 is YNNKEL in the germline V gene (reference sequence). CDR3 DNA sequence: TGTGCCAGCAGCCAAGGACTAGCGTTTCACTTTCAAGAGACCCAGTACTTC. Its translation: CASSQGLAFHFQETQYF.

This chain joins TRBV10-3 and TRBJ1-3; 7 bases agree with TRBD1. The CDR3 spans 15 residues. The germline V gene has CDR1 ENHRY and CDR2 SYGVKD. V shed 10 bases, J shed 0 bases, and the junction held 9 bases outside the gene matches. The DNA of the CDR3 is TGTGCCAGCAGGTGGACAGGCGACTCTGGAAACACCATATATTTT. It yields the protein CASRWTGDSGNTIYF.

Points on this clonotype: One end of the junction is discordant with germline, which a read error may explain. V usage is TRBV7-2 and J usage is TRBJ2-3; TRBD2 might be the D (6 bases). This CDR3 is built from 12 residues. Germline assignment: CDR1 SGHTA and CDR2 FQGNSA. CDR3 coding DNA: TGCGCCAGCAGCTCCGCGGGGGATACGCAGTATTTT. This sequence encodes CASSSAGDTQYF.

This clonotype was counted at least ten times. The chain combines TRBV20-1 with TRBJ2-5; a possible D gene is TRBD2 (5 bases). Looked up from germline, CDR1 is DFQATT and CDR2 is SNEGSKA (reference sequence). Between the trimmed V and J ends, which lost 5 bases and 5 bases, there was a span of 12 bases. CDR3 length: 12 residues. The CDR3 coding sequence is TGCAGTGCTGTGACTACCCGGGAGACCCAGTACTTC. Its protein is CSAVTTRETQYF.

This clonotype was seen repeatedly, ten times or more. This chain uses TRBV7-2 with TRBJ2-5, with 8 bases matching TRBD2. Losses at the gene ends were 5 bases for V and 5 bases for J; bases not matched to a gene: 10. The CDR3 totals 15 residues. Looked up from germline, CDR1 is SGHTA and CDR2 is FQGNSA. CDR3 bases: TGTGCCAGCAGCCCGGCGACTAGCGATAGGGAGACCCAGTACTTC. It encodes CASSPATSDRETQYF.

DNA for the CDR3: TGTGCCAGCAGCTTCCGGGACACCGACAATCAGCCCCAGCATTTT. This translates into CASSFRDTDNQPQHF. The chain employs TRBV7-9 and TRBJ1-5; D might be TRBD1 (6 bases). The CDR3 contains 15 residues. The V and J ends lost 3 bases and 3 bases respectively, with 12 bases between them. Germline V gene sequence: CDR1 SEHNR, CDR2 FQNEAQ (reference sequence).

This clonotype was detected only once. The chain joins TRBV29-1 to TRBJ2-7; no clear D gene. The germline V gene encodes CDR1 SQVTM and CDR2 ANQGSEA. Trimming took off 6 bases at V and 2 bases at J, with 8 bases between the two ends. The CDR3 runs 11 residues. For the CDR3, the DNA is TGCAGCGTCCCCGAGACCTACGAGCAGTACTTC. Protein product: CSVPETYEQYF.

The chain recombines TRBV2 with TRBJ2-7; 7 nucleotides agree with TRBD1. CDR3 length: 14 residues. V trimming: 8 bases; J trimming: 2 bases; junction bases outside the gene matches: 9. Germline loops: CDR1 SNHLY, CDR2 FYNNEI. The CDR3 bases are TGTGCCAGCGAGCCAACAGGGGAGACCTACGAGCAGTACTTC. The encoded protein is CASEPTGETYEQYF.

This clonotype was recorded many times. The chain has TRBV12-3 or TRBV12-4 and TRBJ1-3, with D unclear. The V end was cut by 5 bases, the J end by 0 bases, with 8 bases between. The CDR3 is 14 residues long. The chain's CDR3 is CASSDTSSGNTIYF. In nucleotides, the CDR3 is TGTGCCAGCAGTGACACGAGCTCTGGAAACACCATATATTTT.

This rearrangement joins TRBV19 to TRBJ1-2; possibly TRBD1 for D (5 bases). Germline V lookup: CDR1 LNHDA, CDR2 SQIVND (reference sequence). This CDR3 contains 15 residues. Trimming shortened V by 3 bases and J by 0 bases, and 11 bases separated the two germline ends. CDR3 sequence reads: CASSIGGTTNYGYTF. The CDR3 bases are TGTGCCAGTAGTATCGGAGGGACCACTAACTATGGCTACACCTTC.

This clonotype was seen a few times. The chain joins TRBV7-9 to TRBJ1-1; D remains unclear. The germline CDR1 and CDR2 sequences are SEHNR and FQNEAQ (reference sequence). The V gene lost 2 bases and the J gene lost 7 bases, with 11 bases spanning the gap. The CDR3 loop spans 13 amino acids. For the CDR3, the DNA is TGTGCCAGCAGCTTATGGGAGTCCCGTGAAGCTTTCTTT. It is translated as CASSLWESREAFF.